Here is one TCR beta chain with its context. The antigen remains undetermined. CDR1 and CDR2 from the germline V gene are SGHDN and FVKESK. Germline trimming cut 1 base from V and 7 bases from J; bases unmatched to any gene: 10. CDR3 length: 15 amino acids. This entry comes from a study of beta chain features in type 1 diabetes. General study results and limits: Using cDNA template may skew counts toward highly expressing activated cells.

Expressed TCRB transcripts were sequenced because the entire RNA isolate underwent reverse transcription. The protocol was immunoSEQ multiplex PCR, while the TCRdb copy is restricted to in-frame clones and leaves out a portion. The sample has approximately 160,000 clones; under 9.5% are singletons. The receptor was isolated from a young man in good health. The V call is TRBV14, the J call TRBJ2-7; 7 positions match TRBD1. Sequencing was done on a sample of central memory CD4+ T cells from blood. In nucleotides, the CDR3 is TGTGCCAGCAGCCAAGTGGTACAGGGGCCTGGGGAGCAGTACTTC. Residues: CASSQVVQGPGEQYF.